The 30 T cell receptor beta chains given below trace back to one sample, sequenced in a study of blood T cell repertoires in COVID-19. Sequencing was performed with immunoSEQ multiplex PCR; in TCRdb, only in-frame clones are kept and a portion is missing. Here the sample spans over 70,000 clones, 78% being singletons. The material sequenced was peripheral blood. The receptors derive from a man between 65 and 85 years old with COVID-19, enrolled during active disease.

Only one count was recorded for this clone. CDR3 in DNA: TGTGCCAGCAGGGGAGGAGAGAACACTGAAGCTTTCTTT. It translates to CASRGGENTEAFF. V usage is TRBV28 and J usage is TRBJ1-1; the D is unclear. Germline V gives CDR1 MDHEN, CDR2 SYDVKM. V shed 6 bases and J shed 1 base, with 9 bases lying between them. CDR3 length equals 13 residues. The full variable domain, completed using reference TRBV28 and TRBJ1-1, is DVKVTQSSRYLVKRTGEKVFLECVQDMDHENMFWYRQDPGLGLRLIYFSYDVKMKEKGDIPEGYSVSREKKERFSLILESASTNQTSMYLCASRGGENTEAFFGQGTRLTVV.

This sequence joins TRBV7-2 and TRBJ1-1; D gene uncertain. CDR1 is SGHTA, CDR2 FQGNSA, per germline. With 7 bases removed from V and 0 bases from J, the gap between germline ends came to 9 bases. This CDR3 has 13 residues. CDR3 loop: CASTLGMNTEAFF. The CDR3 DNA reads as TGTGCCAGCACCTTGGGCATGAACACTGAAGCTTTCTTT.

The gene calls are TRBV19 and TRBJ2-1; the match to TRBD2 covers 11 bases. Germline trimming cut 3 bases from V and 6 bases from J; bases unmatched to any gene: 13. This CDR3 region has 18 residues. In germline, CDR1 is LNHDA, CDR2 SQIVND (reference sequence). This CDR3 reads CASSIEGLAGGYGNEQFF. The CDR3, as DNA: TGTGCCAGTAGTATTGAAGGTCTAGCGGGGGGTTACGGCAATGAGCAGTTCTTC.

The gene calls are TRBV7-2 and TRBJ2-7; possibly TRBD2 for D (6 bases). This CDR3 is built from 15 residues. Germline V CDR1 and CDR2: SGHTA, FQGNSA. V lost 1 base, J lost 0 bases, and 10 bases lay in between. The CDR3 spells CASSLVTGGSYEQYF. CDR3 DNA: TGTGCCAGCAGCTTAGTTACCGGGGGCTCCTACGAGCAGTACTTC.

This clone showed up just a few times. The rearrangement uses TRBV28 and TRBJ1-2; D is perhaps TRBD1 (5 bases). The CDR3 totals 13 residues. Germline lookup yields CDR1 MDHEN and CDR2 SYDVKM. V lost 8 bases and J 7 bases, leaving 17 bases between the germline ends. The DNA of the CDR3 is TGTGCCAGCCAAATAGAAAAGCAGGGTGGCTACACCTTC. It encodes CASQIEKQGGYTF.

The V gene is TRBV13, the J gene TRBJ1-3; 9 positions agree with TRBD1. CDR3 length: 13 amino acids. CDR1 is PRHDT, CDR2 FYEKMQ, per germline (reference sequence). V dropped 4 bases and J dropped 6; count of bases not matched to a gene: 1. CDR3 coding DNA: TGTGCCAGCAGCTGGACAGGGGTAAACACCATATATTTT. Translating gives CASSWTGVNTIYF.

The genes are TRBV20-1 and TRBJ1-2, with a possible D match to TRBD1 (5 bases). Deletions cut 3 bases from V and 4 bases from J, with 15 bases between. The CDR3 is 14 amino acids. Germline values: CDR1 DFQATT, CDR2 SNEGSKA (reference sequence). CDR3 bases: TGCAGTGCTAGTTTTGGGCAGGGCCTCTATGGCTACACCTTC. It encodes CSASFGQGLYGYTF.

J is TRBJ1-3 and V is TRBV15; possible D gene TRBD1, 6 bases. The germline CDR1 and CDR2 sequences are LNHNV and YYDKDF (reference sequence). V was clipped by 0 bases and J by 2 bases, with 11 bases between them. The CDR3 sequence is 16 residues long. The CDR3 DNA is TGTGCCACCAGCAGAGAGCAACCAGGGGCTGGAAACACCATATATTTT. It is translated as CATSREQPGAGNTIYF.

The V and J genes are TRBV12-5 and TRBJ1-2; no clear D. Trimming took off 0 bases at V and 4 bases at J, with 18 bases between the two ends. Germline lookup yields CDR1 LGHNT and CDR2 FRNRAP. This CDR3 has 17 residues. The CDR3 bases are TGTGCTAGTGGTTTGGTAAGGGCGAGAGGGAGGAGCTATGGCTACACCTTC. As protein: CASGLVRARGRSYGYTF.

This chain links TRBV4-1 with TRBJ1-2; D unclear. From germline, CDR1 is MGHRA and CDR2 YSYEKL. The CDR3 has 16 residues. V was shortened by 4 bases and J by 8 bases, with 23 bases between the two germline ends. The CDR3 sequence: CASSPATGKATAGYTF. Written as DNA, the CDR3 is TGCGCCAGCAGCCCAGCAACGGGGAAAGCCACTGCGGGCTACACCTTC.

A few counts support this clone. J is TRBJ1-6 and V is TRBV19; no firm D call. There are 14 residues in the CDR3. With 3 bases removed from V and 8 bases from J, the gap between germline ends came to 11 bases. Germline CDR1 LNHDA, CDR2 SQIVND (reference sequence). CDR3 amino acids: CASSILGVDSPLHF. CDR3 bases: TGTGCCAGTAGTATCCTCGGGGTTGATTCACCCCTCCACTTT.

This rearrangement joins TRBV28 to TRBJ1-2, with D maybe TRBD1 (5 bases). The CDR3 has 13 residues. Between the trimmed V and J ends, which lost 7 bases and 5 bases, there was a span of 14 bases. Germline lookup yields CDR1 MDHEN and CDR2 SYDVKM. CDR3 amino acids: CASIQDQAYGYTF. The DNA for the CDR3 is TGTGCCAGCATACAGGATCAAGCTTATGGCTACACCTTC.

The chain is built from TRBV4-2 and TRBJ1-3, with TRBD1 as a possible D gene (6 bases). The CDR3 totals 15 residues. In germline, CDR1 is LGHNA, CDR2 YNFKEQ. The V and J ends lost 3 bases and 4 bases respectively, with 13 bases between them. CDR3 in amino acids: CASSQARGVGNTIYF. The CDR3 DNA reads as TGTGCCAGCAGCCAGGCCAGGGGAGTCGGAAACACCATATATTTT.

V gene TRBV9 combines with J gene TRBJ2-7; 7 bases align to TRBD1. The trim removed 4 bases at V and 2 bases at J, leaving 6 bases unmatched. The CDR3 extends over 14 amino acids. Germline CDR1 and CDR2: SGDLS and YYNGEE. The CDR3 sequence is CASSPEGQTYEQYF. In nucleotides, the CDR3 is TGTGCCAGCAGCCCAGAGGGACAGACCTACGAGCAGTACTTC.

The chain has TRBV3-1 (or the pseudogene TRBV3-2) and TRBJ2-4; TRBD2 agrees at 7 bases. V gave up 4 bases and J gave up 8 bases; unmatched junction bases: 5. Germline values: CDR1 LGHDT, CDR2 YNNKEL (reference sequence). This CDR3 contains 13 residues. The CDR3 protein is CASSRGTIDIQYF. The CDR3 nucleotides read TGTGCCAGCAGCCGGGGGACTATCGACATTCAGTACTTC.

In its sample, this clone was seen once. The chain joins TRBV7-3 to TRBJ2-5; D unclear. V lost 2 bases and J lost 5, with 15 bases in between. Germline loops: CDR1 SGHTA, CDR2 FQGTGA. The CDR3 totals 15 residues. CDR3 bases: TGTGCCAGCAGCTTACGAGGATCGGCACCGGAGACCCAGTACTTC. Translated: CASSLRGSAPETQYF.

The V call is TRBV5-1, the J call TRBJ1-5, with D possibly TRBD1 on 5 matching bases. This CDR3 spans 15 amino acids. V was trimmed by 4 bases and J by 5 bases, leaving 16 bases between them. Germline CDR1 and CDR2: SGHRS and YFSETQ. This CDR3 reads CASSRLGGEDQPQHF. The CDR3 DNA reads TGCGCCAGCAGCCGTCTAGGAGGGGAGGATCAGCCCCAGCATTTT.

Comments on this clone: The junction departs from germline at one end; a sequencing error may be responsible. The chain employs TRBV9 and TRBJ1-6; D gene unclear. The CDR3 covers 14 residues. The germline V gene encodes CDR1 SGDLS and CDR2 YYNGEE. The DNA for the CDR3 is TGTGCCAGCAGCTTCCGACAAGATAACTCACCCCTCCACTTT. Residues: CASSFRQDNSPLHF.

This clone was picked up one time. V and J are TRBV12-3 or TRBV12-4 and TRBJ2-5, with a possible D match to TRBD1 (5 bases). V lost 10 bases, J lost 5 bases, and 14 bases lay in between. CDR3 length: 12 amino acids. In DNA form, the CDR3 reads TGTGCCACCCATGACAGTATGGAGACCCAGTACTTC. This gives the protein CATHDSMETQYF.

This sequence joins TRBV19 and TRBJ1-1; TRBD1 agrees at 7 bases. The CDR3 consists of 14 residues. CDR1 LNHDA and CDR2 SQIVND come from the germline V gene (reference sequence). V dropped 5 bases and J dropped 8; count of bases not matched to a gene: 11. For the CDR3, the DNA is TGTGCCAGTAGTCCCGGGACAGCGCAAACCGAAGCTTTCTTT. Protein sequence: CASSPGTAQTEAFF.

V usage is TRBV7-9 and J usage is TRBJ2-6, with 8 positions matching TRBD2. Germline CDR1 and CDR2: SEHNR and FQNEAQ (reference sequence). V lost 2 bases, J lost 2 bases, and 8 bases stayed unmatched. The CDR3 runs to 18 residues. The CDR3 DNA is TGTGCCAGCAGCTTATGGGGACCGGGGGGGCCTGGGGCCAACGTCCTGACTTTC. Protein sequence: CASSLWGPGGPGANVLTF.

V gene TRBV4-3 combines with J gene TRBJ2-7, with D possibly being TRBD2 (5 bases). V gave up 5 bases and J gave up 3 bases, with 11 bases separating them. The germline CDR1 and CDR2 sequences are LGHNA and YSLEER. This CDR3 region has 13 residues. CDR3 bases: TGCGCCAGCAGCGAAGGAGGCGGCTACGAGCAGTACTTC. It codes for CASSEGGGYEQYF.

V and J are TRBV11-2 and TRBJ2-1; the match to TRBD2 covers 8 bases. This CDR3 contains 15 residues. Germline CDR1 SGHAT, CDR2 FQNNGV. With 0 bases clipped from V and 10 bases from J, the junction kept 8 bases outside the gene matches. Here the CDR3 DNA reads TGTGCCAGCAGCTTAGATCCAGCTCGGGGGGGAGAGCAGTTCTTC. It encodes CASSLDPARGGEQFF.

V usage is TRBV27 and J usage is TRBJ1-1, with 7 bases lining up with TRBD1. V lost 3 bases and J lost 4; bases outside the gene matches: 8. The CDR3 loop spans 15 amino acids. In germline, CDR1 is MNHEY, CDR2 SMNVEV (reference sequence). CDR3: CASSLIPDRPTEAFF. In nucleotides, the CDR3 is TGTGCCAGCAGTTTGATCCCGGACAGGCCCACTGAAGCTTTCTTT.

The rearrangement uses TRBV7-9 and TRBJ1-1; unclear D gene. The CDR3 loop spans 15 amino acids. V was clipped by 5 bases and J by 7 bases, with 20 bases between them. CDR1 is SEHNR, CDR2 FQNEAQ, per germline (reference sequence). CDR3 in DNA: TGTGCCAGCAGCGCGGATCGGTCGGGTCGTAATGAAGCTTTCTTT. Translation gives CASSADRSGRNEAFF.

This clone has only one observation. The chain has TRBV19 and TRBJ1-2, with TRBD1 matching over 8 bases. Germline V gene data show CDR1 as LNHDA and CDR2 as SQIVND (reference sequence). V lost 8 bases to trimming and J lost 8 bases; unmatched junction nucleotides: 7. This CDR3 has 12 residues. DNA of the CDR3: TGTGCCAGTGAGCAGGGGGCGCGCGGCTACACCTTC. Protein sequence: CASEQGARGYTF.

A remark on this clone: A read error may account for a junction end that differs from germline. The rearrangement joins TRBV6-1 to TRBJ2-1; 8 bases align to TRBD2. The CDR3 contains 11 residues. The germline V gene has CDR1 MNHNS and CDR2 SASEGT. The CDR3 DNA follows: TGTGCCAGCAGGGGCGGGAGGTCCCTTCTCTTC. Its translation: CASRGGRSLLF.

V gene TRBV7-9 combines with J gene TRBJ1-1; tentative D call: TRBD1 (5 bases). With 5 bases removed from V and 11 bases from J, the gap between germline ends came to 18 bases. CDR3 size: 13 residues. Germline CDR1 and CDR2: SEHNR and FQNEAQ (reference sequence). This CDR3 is CASSLRGGPGAFF. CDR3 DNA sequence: TGTGCCAGCAGCCTACGGGGGGGACCCGGTGCTTTCTTT.

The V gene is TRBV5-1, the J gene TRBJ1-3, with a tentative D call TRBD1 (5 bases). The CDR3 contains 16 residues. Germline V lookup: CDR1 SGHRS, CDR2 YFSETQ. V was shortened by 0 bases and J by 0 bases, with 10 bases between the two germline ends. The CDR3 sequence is CASSLGRADSGNTIYF. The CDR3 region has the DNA TGCGCCAGCAGCTTGGGCAGGGCAGACTCTGGAAACACCATATATTTT.

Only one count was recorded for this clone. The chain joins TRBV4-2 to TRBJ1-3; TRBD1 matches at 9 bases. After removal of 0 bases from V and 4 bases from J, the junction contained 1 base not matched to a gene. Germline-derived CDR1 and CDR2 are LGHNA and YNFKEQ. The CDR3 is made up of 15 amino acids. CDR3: CASSQEGQGGNTIYF. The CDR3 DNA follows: TGTGCCAGCAGCCAAGAGGGACAGGGAGGAAACACCATATATTTT.